This is a list of T cell receptor beta chains from one sample in a study of cytomegalovirus exposure and HLA in healthy donors. Some clones are missing from TCRdb's copy, which holds only in-frame ones; the method was immunoSEQ multiplex PCR. The sample has 200,000 or so clones; approximately 79% are singletons. The sample taken for sequencing was PBMCs. Every receptor here comes from a young man in good health and CMV-seronegative. The CDR3 runs from the conserved cysteine through the conserved F or W. Fields, in order: clone size, CDR3 length, D gene, J gene, V gene, CDR3 DNA, CDR3 protein. The D gene is left open where the match is weak. Size values are once, few and many counts, or a class for expanded clones, and some rows have none.

-	15	TRBD1	TRBJ2-7	TRBV18	TGTGCCAGCTCAACCGGACAGGGCTCGTCCTACGAGCAGTACTTC	CASSTGQGSSYEQYF
-	14	-	TRBJ1-1	TRBV5-1	TGCGCCAGCAGCGACGACATAGTTACCGCTGAAGCTTTCTTT	CASSDDIVTAEAFF
-	16	-	TRBJ1-1	TRBV28	TGTGCCACCTTAAAGGGAGAGGGGGGGGGAGGCACTGAAGCTTTCTTT	CATLKGEGGGGTEAFF
-	15	TRBD1	TRBJ1-5	TRBV6-5	TGTGCCAGCAGTTACTCCCGGGACAGGGATCAGCCCCAGCATTTT	CASSYSRDRDQPQHF
-	13	-	TRBJ2-3	TRBV30	TGTGCCTGGAGGGCAGGAGGAACAGATACGCAGTATTTT	CAWRAGGTDTQYF
-	14	-	TRBJ1-3	TRBV4-1	TGCGCCAGCAGCCAGGAGGGTTCCGGAAACACCATATATTTT	CASSQEGSGNTIYF
-	15	TRBD1	TRBJ1-3	TRBV15	TGTGCCACCACCCCGGGACAGGGTTCTGGAAACACCATATATTTT	CATTPGQGSGNTIYF
-	14	TRBD2	TRBJ2-7	TRBV6-5	TGTGCCAGCAGTTCGCGGGAGGGCTCCTACGAGCAGTACTTC	CASSSREGSYEQYF
few	14	-	TRBJ2-3	TRBV7-3	TGTGCCAGCACCCCGGGGACTAGCACAGATACGCAGTATTTT	CASTPGTSTDTQYF
-	16	-	TRBJ1-3	TRBV18	TGTGCCAGCTCACCCCGAACAGAAGAATCTGGAAACACCATATATTTT	CASSPRTEESGNTIYF
-	15	-	TRBJ1-3	TRBV9	TGTGCCAGCAGCGTAGCTGGCAGGGCTGGAAACACCATATATTTT	CASSVAGRAGNTIYF
-	17	TRBD2	TRBJ2-2	TRBV5-1	TGCGCCAGCAGCTTGCCCCTCCGGGGGGGCGGGGTCGGGGAGCTGTTTTTT	CASSLPLRGGGVGELFF
-	15	TRBD2	TRBJ2-1	TRBV19	TGTGCCAGTATCGCTAGCGGGGGCTCTTACAATGAGCAGTTCTTC	CASIASGGSYNEQFF
-	15	-	TRBJ1-2	TRBV7-9	TGTGCCAGCAGCTTTGGCTCTACGGGGTCATATGGCTACACCTTC	CASSFGSTGSYGYTF
few	15	TRBD2	TRBJ2-3	TRBV28	TGTGCCAGCAGTTTGAGCGGGAGTAGTACAGATACGCAGTATTTT	CASSLSGSSTDTQYF
-	16	-	TRBJ1-1	TRBV15	TGTGCCACCAGCAGAGATTTTCCAGGGCTCGGCACTGAAGCTTTCTTT	CATSRDFPGLGTEAFF
-	15	TRBD2	TRBJ2-2	TRBV4-1	TGCGCCAGCAGCCACTGGCTAGCGGGGACCGGGGAGCTGTTTTTT	CASSHWLAGTGELFF
-	14	-	TRBJ2-5	TRBV4-3	TGCGCCAGCAGCCAAGGAGGCAGGGAAGAGACCCAGTACTTC	CASSQGGREETQYF
-	16	TRBD2	TRBJ2-7	TRBV29-1	TGCAGCGTCGAAAGGAGACTAGCGGTGAGCTCCTACGAGCAGTACTTC	CSVERRLAVSSYEQYF
-	15	TRBD2	TRBJ2-3	TRBV28	TGTGCCAGCATCCTAGCGGGAGGGGCAGCAGATACGCAGTATTTT	CASILAGGAADTQYF
-	18	TRBD1	TRBJ1-1	TRBV27	TGTGCCAGCAGTTTATCGATAGGCTGGACAGGGGGGAACACTGAAGCTTTCTTT	CASSLSIGWTGGNTEAFF
-	17	TRBD1	TRBJ1-5	TRBV7-9	TGTGCCAGCAGCTCACGAACAGGGGGGAGAAACAATCAGCCCCAGCATTTT	CASSSRTGGRNNQPQHF
few	13	-	TRBJ2-7	TRBV7-9	TGTGCCAGCAGCTATAGCGGAGCCTACGAGCAGTACTTC	CASSYSGAYEQYF
-	13	-	TRBJ1-1	TRBV30	TGTGCCTGGAGTGTAAGCTTGAACACTGAAGCTTTCTTT	CAWSVSLNTEAFF
-	16	TRBD1	TRBJ2-5	TRBV5-1	TGCGCCAGCAGCTTGAGCAGGGGGCCTCGAGGGGAGACCCAGTACTTC	CASSLSRGPRGETQYF
-	18	-	TRBJ1-1	TRBV21-1	TGTGCCAGCAGCCCCCCTCGCGGGGGGCGGCCGGTGAACACTGAAGCTTTCTTT	CASSPPRGGRPVNTEAFF
-	13	-	TRBJ1-1	TRBV9	TGTGCCAGCAGCGTAGCAGGGAGGTCTGAAGCTTTCTTT	CASSVAGRSEAFF
-	14	TRBD1	TRBJ2-1	TRBV6-6	TGTGCCAGCAGGACGGGACAGGGCAACAATGAGCAGTTCTTC	CASRTGQGNNEQFF
-	17	TRBD1	TRBJ2-2	TRBV25-1	TGTGCCAGCAGTGCGTACTCTAACAGGGGAAACACCGGGGAGCTGTTTTTT	CASSAYSNRGNTGELFF
-	13	-	TRBJ2-5	TRBV4-3	TGCGCCAGCAGCCAACAGGGGGGAGAGACCCAGTACTTC	CASSQQGGETQYF
-	13	-	TRBJ2-7	TRBV15	TGTGCCACCAGCTACAACAGGGACTACGAGCAGTACTTC	CATSYNRDYEQYF
-	15	-	TRBJ2-7	TRBV5-6	TGTGCCAGCAGCTTGGGGGGTGCGGGCAGCTACGAGCAGTACTTC	CASSLGGAGSYEQYF
-	13	TRBD1	TRBJ1-5	TRBV6-5	TGTGCCAGCAATTTAGACAGGGGTCAGCCCCAGCATTTT	CASNLDRGQPQHF
-	13	TRBD1	TRBJ1-2	TRBV28	TGTGCCAGCAGCCTGACAGGGGGCGATGGCTACACCTTC	CASSLTGGDGYTF
-	14	-	TRBJ1-5	TRBV5-5	TGTGCCAGCAGCTCAGGGGCAGACAATCAGCCCCAGCATTTT	CASSSGADNQPQHF
-	17	-	TRBJ2-1	TRBV4-3	TGCGCCAGCAGCCAAGAAGGTAGCTCGCGAGGGGGCAATGAGCAGTTCTTC	CASSQEGSSRGGNEQFF
-	11	-	TRBJ2-7	TRBV25-1	TGTGCCACCATGACCGGGGACGAGCAGTACTTC	CATMTGDEQYF
-	12	-	TRBJ2-2	TRBV29-1	TGCAGCGTACATTTCAACACCGGGGAGCTGTTTTTT	CSVHFNTGELFF
-	15	-	TRBJ2-2	TRBV13	TGTGCCAGCAGCTTGAACAGTACGAACACCGGGGAGCTGTTTTTT	CASSLNSTNTGELFF
-	15	-	TRBJ1-3	TRBV18	TGTGCCAGCTCACCACTTCGGACAGCTGGAAACACCATATATTTT	CASSPLRTAGNTIYF
-	15	TRBD1	TRBJ1-1	TRBV4-3	TGCGCCAGCAGCCAAGTGAGACAGGGGCTCACTGAAGCTTTCTTT	CASSQVRQGLTEAFF
once	15	-	TRBJ1-1	TRBV18	TGTGCCAGCTCACCACCAAACGGGGGGGCGACTGAAGCTTTCTTT	CASSPPNGGATEAFF
-	15	TRBD1	TRBJ2-5	TRBV29-1	TGCAGCGTTGAAGATATTACAGGGGCCCAAGAGACCCAGTACTTC	CSVEDITGAQETQYF
few	14	TRBD1	TRBJ2-1	TRBV19	TGTGCCAGTAATCCGGACAGGTACTACAATGAGCAGTTCTTC	CASNPDRYYNEQFF
-	15	TRBD1	TRBJ2-7	TRBV4-3	TGCGCCAGCAGCCAAGAGACAGGGACCTACTACGAGCAGTACTTC	CASSQETGTYYEQYF
-	13	-	TRBJ2-2	TRBV19	TGTGCCAGTAGTACTCGGGTCACCGGGGAGCTGTTTTTT	CASSTRVTGELFF
-	15	-	TRBJ1-5	TRBV19	TGTGCCAGTAGCCCTGGGGGGGTGATGGGTCAGCCCCAGCATTTT	CASSPGGVMGQPQHF
-	16	TRBD2	TRBJ2-2	TRBV2	TGTGCCAGCAGTCCCGGACTAGCGGGGTTCGTCGGGGAGCTGTTTTTT	CASSPGLAGFVGELFF
-	12	-	TRBJ2-2	TRBV4-1	TGCGCCAGCAGCCCAGGCTCCGGGGAGCTGTTTTTT	CASSPGSGELFF